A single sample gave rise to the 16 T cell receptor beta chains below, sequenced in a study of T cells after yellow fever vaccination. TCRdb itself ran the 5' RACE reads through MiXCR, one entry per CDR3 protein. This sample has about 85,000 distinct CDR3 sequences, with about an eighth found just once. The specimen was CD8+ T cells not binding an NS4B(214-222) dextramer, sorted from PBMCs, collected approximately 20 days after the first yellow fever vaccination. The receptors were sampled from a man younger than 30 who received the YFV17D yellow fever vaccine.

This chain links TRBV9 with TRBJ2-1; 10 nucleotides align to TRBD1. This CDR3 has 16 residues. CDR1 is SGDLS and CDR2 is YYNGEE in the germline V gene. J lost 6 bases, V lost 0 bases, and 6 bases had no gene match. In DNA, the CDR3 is TGTGCCAGCAGCGTAGTTCTCGGACAGGGGGGCAATGAGCAGTTCTTC. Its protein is CASSVVLGQGGNEQFF.

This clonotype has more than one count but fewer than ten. The CDR3 spells CASSFSGATVEQFF. In DNA, the CDR3 is TGTGCCAGCAGCTTTAGCGGGGCCACGGTTGAGCAGTTCTTC. The chain has TRBV7-2 and TRBJ2-1; TRBD2 matches 8 bases. Trimming took 3 bases from V and 9 from J; bases not matched to a gene: 7. Per germline, CDR1 SGHTA and CDR2 FQGNSA. The CDR3 is 14 residues long.

This chain's CDR3 is CASSHFYNEQFF. The CDR3 region has the DNA TGTGCCAGCAGCCATTTTTACAATGAGCAGTTCTTC. The chain carries TRBV12-3 or TRBV12-4 and TRBJ2-1; no definite D call. The CDR3 is 12 amino acids. V lost 6 bases and J lost 4, with 7 bases in between.

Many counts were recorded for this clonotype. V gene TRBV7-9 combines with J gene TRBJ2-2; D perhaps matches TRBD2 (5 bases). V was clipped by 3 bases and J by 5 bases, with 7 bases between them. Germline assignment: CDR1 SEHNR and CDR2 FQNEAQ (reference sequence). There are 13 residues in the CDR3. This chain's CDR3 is CASSLGETGELFF. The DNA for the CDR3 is TGTGCCAGCAGCTTGGGAGAGACCGGGGAGCTGTTTTTT. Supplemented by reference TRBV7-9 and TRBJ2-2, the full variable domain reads DTGVSQNPRHKITKRGQNVTFRCDPISEHNRLYWYRQTLGQGPEFLTYFQNEAQLEKSRLLSDRFSAERPKGSFSTLEIQRTEQGDSAMYLCASSLGETGELFFGEGSRLTVL.

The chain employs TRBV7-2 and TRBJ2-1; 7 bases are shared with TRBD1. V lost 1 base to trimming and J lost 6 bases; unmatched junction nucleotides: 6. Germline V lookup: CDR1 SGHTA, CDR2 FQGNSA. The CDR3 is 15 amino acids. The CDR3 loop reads CASSLVSGGFNEQFF. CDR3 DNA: TGTGCCAGCAGCTTAGTCTCAGGGGGATTCAATGAGCAGTTCTTC.

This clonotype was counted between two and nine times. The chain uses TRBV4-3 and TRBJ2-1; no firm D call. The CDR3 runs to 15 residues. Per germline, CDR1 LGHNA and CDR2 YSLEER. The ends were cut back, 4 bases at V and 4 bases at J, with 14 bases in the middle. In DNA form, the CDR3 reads TGCGCCAGCAGCCCCGCAGACGCAGAGTACAATGAGCAGTTCTTC. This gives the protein CASSPADAEYNEQFF.

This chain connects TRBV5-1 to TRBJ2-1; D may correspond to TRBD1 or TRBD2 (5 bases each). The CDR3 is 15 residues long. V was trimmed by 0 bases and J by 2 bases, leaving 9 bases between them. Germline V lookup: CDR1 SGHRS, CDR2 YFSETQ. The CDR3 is CASSLVQEAYNEQFF. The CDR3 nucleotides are TGCGCCAGCAGCTTGGTACAGGAGGCCTACAATGAGCAGTTCTTC.

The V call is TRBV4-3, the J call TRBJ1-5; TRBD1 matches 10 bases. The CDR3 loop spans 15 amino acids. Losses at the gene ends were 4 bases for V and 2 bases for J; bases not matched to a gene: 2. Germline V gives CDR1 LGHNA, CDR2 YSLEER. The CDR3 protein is CASSPGTGGNQPQHF. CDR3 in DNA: TGCGCCAGCAGCCCCGGGACAGGGGGCAATCAGCCCCAGCATTTT.

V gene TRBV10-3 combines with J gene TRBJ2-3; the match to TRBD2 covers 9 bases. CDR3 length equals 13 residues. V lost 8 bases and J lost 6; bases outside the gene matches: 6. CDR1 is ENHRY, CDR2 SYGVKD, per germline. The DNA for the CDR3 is TGTGCCATCGGGAGCGGGGGGCCGGATACGCAGTATTTT. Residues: CAIGSGGPDTQYF.

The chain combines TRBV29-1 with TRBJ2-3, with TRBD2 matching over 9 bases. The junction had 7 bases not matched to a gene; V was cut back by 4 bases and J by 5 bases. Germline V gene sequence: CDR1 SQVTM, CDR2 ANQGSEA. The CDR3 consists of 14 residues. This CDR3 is CSVVASGVGDTQYF. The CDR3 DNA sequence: TGCAGCGTTGTAGCTAGCGGGGTGGGAGATACGCAGTATTTT.

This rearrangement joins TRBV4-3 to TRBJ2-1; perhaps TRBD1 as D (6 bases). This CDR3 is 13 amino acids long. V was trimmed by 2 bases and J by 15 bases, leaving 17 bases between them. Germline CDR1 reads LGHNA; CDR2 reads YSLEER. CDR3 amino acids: CASSQSFRGNPFF. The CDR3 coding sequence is TGCGCCAGCAGCCAAAGTTTTAGGGGGAATCCGTTCTTC.

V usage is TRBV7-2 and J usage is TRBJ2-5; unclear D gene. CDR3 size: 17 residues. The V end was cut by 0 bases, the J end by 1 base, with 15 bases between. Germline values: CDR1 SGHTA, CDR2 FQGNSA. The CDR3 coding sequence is TGTGCCAGCAGCTTAGCGCACAGCCCTATACTCCAAGAGACCCAGTACTTC. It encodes CASSLAHSPILQETQYF.

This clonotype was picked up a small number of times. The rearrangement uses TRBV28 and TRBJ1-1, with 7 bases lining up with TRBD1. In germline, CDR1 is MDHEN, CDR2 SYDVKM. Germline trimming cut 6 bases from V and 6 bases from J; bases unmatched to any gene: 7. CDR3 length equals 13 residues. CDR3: CASSDRAISEAFF. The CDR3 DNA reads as TGTGCCAGCAGCGACAGGGCTATCTCTGAAGCTTTCTTT.

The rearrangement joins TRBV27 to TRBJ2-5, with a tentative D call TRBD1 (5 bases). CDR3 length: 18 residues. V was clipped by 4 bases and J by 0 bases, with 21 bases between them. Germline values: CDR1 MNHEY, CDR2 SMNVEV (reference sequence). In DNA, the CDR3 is TGTGCCAGCAGTTCCCGGGCGCAGGGCGAAGGGTACCAAGAGACCCAGTACTTC. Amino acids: CASSSRAQGEGYQETQYF.

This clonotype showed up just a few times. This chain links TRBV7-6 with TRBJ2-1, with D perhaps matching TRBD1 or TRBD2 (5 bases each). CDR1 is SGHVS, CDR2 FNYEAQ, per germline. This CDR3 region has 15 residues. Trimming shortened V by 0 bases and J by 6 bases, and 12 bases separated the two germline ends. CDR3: CASSLALGDSNEQFF. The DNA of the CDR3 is TGTGCCAGCAGCTTAGCGCTGGGAGACAGCAATGAGCAGTTCTTC.

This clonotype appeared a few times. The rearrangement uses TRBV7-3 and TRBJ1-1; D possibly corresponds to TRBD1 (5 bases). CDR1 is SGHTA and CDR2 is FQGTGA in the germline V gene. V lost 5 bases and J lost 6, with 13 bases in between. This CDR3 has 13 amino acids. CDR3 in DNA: TGTGCCAGCAGCCTCGGGCGAGGGGCTGAAGCTTTCTTT. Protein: CASSLGRGAEAFF.